These 7 T cell receptor beta chains were sequenced from one sample in a study of CD8+CD57+ T cells in acquired aplastic anemia (dated by TCRdb to the late 2010s). Flow cytometry had shown CD8+CD57+ cell expansion in the patients selected for sequencing. Sequencing instrument: Illumina HiSeq 2000. TCR beta VDJ combination and CDR3 sequence profiling used genomic DNA as the template. Using fastp trimming at Q25 and MiXCR clonotype assembly, TCRdb reanalyzed the public sequencing data and kept in-frame beta chains. Rows with one shared CDR3 protein collapse into an entry with the most common genes and DNA. In this sample the table shows just over 150,000 distinct CDR3 sequences, about 48% of which occur a single time. The top ten constitute 25% to 40% of the sample. Sequencing input: sorted CD4+, CD8+, or CD8+CD57+ T cells (not recorded which) from PBMCs. These TCRs come from a human donor with aplastic anemia.

This clonotype came up a few times. The chain uses TRBV15 and TRBJ1-5; 7 bases map to TRBD1. This CDR3 comprises 16 residues. The V gene end was trimmed by 4 bases and the J gene end by 6 bases; junction bases not matched to a gene: 12. Germline V CDR1 and CDR2: LNHNV, YYDKDF (reference sequence). The CDR3 DNA is TGTGCCACCAGCACTCTGACAGGGATCCACCCTCAGCCCCAGCATTTT. This sequence encodes CATSTLTGIHPQPQHF.

The chain recombines TRBV19 with TRBJ1-5, with unresolved D. Trimming removed 9 bases at V and 14 bases at J, with 23 bases between. This CDR3 has 13 residues. Germline V gives CDR1 LNHDA, CDR2 SQIVND (reference sequence). CDR3 sequence reads: CASNPLAGGSEHF. The CDR3 nucleotides are TGTGCCAGCAACCCACTAGCGGGAGGCTCCGAGCATTTT.

The V and J genes are TRBV6-1 and TRBJ1-2; tentatively, D is TRBD1 (6 bases). The length of the CDR3 is 18 residues. The V end was cut by 6 bases, the J end by 1 base, with 24 bases between. Looked up from germline, CDR1 is MNHNS and CDR2 is SASEGT. The CDR3 region is CASSHLGDTQRFNYGYTF. The CDR3, as DNA: TGTGCCAGCAGCCATTTAGGGGACACCCAGCGATTTAACTATGGCTACACCTTC.

Only one count was recorded for this clonotype. CDR3 bases: TGTGCCAGCAGCACGGGCCGTCTTTCCGGAGAGACCCAGTACTTC. It encodes CASSTGRLSGETQYF. The chain is built from TRBV13 and TRBJ2-5; D is unclear. Germline V gene data show CDR1 as PRHDT and CDR2 as FYEKMQ (reference sequence). The CDR3 totals 15 residues. V shed 5 bases and J shed 4 bases, with 17 bases lying between them. Full variable domain (remainder filled in from reference TRBV13 and TRBJ2-5): AAGVIQSPRHLIKEKRETATLKCYPIPRHDTVYWYQQGPGQDPQFLISFYEKMQSDKGSIPDRFSAQQFSDYHSELNMSSLELGDSALYFCASSTGRLSGETQYFGPGTRLLVL.

This clonotype was detected ten times or more. The chain carries TRBV19 and TRBJ2-7, with D perhaps matching TRBD1 or TRBD2 (5 bases each). Deletions cut 10 bases from V and 2 bases from J, with 18 bases between. The CDR3 is 14 residues long. Germline assignment: CDR1 LNHDA and CDR2 SQIVND (reference sequence). In DNA, the CDR3 is TGTGCCACCAGCCAACGGGACGGAGCCTACGAGCAGTACTTC. It codes for CATSQRDGAYEQYF.

This clonotype was recorded at least ten times. J is TRBJ2-5 and V is TRBV7-2, with unresolved D. The CDR3 contains 13 residues. From germline, CDR1 is SGHTA and CDR2 FQGNSA. Deletions cut 1 base from V and 4 bases from J, with 7 bases between. CDR3 in amino acids: CASSLGPGETQYF. CDR3 sequence (DNA): TGTGCCAGCAGCTTAGGCCCTGGAGAGACCCAGTACTTC.

The gene calls are TRBV5-5 and TRBJ2-3; no clear D. The CDR3 covers 11 residues. With 3 bases removed from V and 5 bases from J, the gap between germline ends came to 4 bases. Germline assignment: CDR1 SGHKS and CDR2 YYEKEE (reference sequence). CDR3 in amino acids: CASSSQDTQYF. In nucleotides, the CDR3 is TGTGCCAGCAGCTCACAAGATACGCAGTATTTT.